This TCR beta chain was identified in a study of T cell responses to AZD1222 COVID-19 vaccine. General study findings and limits: Among those given AZD1222, only 5 to 7 were seropositive at baseline. Increased Spike-specific TCR breadth and depth were observed after two AZD1222 doses. Clonal diversity was possibly underestimated, and white British individuals and females predominated among donors.

On this clone itself: The antigen is unknown.

Only in-frame clones appear in the TCRdb table, and some are missing; sequencing was by immunoSEQ multiplex PCR. Of about 79,000 clones listed, about 90% are singletons. CDR3 length: 15 amino acids. V dropped 2 bases and J dropped 5 bases, with 13 bases sitting between them. Germline values: CDR1 MNHEY, CDR2 SVGEGT. This TCR came from an adult in good health. The sequenced sample was peripheral blood, obtained on day 0 of MenACWY control vaccination. J is TRBJ1-5 and V is TRBV6-2 or TRBV6-3; tentatively, D is TRBD1 (5 bases). The CDR3 sequence is CASSYVGTFDQPQHF. The CDR3 nucleotides read TGTGCCAGCAGTTACGTGGGGACCTTCGATCAGCCCCAGCATTTT.